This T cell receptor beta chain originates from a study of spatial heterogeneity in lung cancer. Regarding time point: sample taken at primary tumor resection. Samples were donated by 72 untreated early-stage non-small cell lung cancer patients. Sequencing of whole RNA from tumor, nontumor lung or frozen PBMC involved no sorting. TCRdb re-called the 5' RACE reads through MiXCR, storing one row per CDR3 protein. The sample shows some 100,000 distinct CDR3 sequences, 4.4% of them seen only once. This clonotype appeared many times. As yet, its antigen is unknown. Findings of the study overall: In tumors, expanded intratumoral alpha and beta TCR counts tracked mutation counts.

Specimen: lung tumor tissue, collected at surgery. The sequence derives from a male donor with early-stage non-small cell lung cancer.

CDR3 region: CASSFTWGQPQHF. In DNA form, the CDR3 reads TGTGCCAGCAGCTTTACTTGGGGGCAGCCCCAGCATTTT. The genes are TRBV12-3 or TRBV12-4 and TRBJ1-5, with D tentatively TRBD1 (5 bases). This CDR3 is 13 amino acids long. V lost 6 bases to trimming and J lost 7 bases, with 13 bases between them.